The 32 T cell receptor beta chains presented below share a single source sample, sequenced in a study of shared T cell receptors in the human thymus. Only in-frame clones appear in the TCRdb table, and some are missing; sequencing was by immunoSEQ multiplex PCR. This table holds roughly 560,000 clones, about 84% found once. This same sample was also part of a study on human thymus T cells.

Sequences were obtained from thymocytes. These receptors all stem from a boy under two years old with a congenital heart defect.

The chain links TRBV4-1 to TRBJ2-7; 15 bases match TRBD2. The trim removed 3 bases at V and 2 bases at J, leaving 20 bases unmatched. The CDR3 extends over 22 amino acids. The germline CDR1 and CDR2 sequences are MGHRA and YSYEKL. CDR3 region: CASSQRGLRTSGRATITYEQYF. The CDR3 coding sequence is TGCGCCAGCAGCCAGCGAGGGCTGCGGACTAGCGGGAGGGCCACTATAACCTACGAGCAGTACTTC.

This chain links TRBV10-3 with TRBJ1-2, with a weak D call TRBD1 (6 bases). The CDR3 is made up of 13 amino acids. The germline CDR1 and CDR2 sequences are ENHRY and SYGVKD. V was cut by 6 bases and J by 11 bases, with 19 bases left in between. For the CDR3, the DNA is TGTGCCATCAGCTCTAATCCGGGACACTGGTACACCTTC. It specifies CAISSNPGHWYTF.

V gene TRBV6-1 combines with J gene TRBJ2-7; 12 bases are shared with TRBD2. The trim removed 2 bases at V and 0 bases at J, leaving 8 bases unmatched. CDR3 size: 18 residues. Looked up from germline, CDR1 is MNHNS and CDR2 is SASEGT. This chain's CDR3 is CASSEPTGTSGLSYEQYF. The CDR3 DNA sequence: TGTGCCAGCAGTGAACCAACCGGGACTAGCGGGCTCTCCTACGAGCAGTACTTC.

In this sample, this clone turned up a few times. The chain recombines TRBV27 with TRBJ2-1, with D perhaps matching TRBD1 (5 bases). Germline lookup yields CDR1 MNHEY and CDR2 SMNVEV (reference sequence). CDR3 length: 12 residues. V was shortened by 2 bases and J by 9 bases, with 8 bases between the two germline ends. CDR3 sequence reads: CASSLQGREQFF. The CDR3 DNA reads TGTGCCAGCAGTTTACAGGGCCGTGAGCAGTTCTTC.

J is TRBJ2-1 and V is TRBV15; the match to TRBD2 covers 11 bases. Germline assignment: CDR1 LNHNV and CDR2 YYDKDF (reference sequence). This CDR3 contains 19 residues. V lost 0 bases and J lost 0; bases outside the gene matches: 7. The CDR3 region is CATSRDEVAGGSSYNEQFF. The CDR3, as DNA: TGTGCCACCAGCAGAGATGAGGTAGCGGGAGGGAGCTCCTACAATGAGCAGTTCTTC.

The chain employs TRBV7-2 and TRBJ2-7; TRBD2 agrees at 9 bases. The CDR3 sequence is 14 residues long. The trim removed 8 bases at V and 0 bases at J, leaving 5 bases unmatched. CDR1 is SGHTA, CDR2 FQGNSA, per germline. Here the CDR3 DNA reads TGTGCCAGCGAGCTAGCGGGAAGCTCCTACGAGCAGTACTTC. Translated, it gives CASELAGSSYEQYF.

The chain carries TRBV4-2 and TRBJ2-1; no clear D. There are 15 residues in the CDR3. The germline V gene has CDR1 LGHNA and CDR2 YNFKEQ. Trimming shortened V by 0 bases and J by 0 bases, and 6 bases separated the two germline ends. The CDR3 coding sequence is TGTGCCAGCAGCCAAGACTCACACTCCTACAATGAGCAGTTCTTC. This codes for CASSQDSHSYNEQFF.

The chain uses TRBV5-4 and TRBJ2-7; the match to TRBD2 covers 7 bases. Germline V lookup: CDR1 SGHNT, CDR2 YYREEE (reference sequence). The CDR3 is 13 amino acids. V gave up 6 bases and J gave up 5 bases; unmatched junction bases: 8. CDR3 residues: CASTLGEGNEQYF. The CDR3 DNA reads as TGTGCCAGCACCCTTGGGGAGGGTAACGAGCAGTACTTC.

The genes are TRBV15 and TRBJ2-7, with TRBD1 identical over 7 bases. The V gene's germline CDR1 is LNHNV and CDR2 YYDKDF (reference sequence). CDR3 length equals 15 residues. V was clipped by 5 bases and J by 2 bases; unmatched bases: 9. CDR3 protein: CATSPMTGSPYEQYF. The DNA of the CDR3 is TGTGCCACCAGCCCTATGACAGGGTCTCCCTACGAGCAGTACTTC.

V is TRBV27 and J is TRBJ1-3; D is possibly TRBD1 (5 bases). Trimming shortened V by 2 bases and J by 0 bases, and 8 bases separated the two germline ends. There are 15 residues in the CDR3. Per germline, CDR1 MNHEY and CDR2 SMNVEV (reference sequence). The CDR3 nucleotides are TGTGCCAGCAGTTTAGGGGCCAGCTCTGGAAACACCATATATTTT. It translates to CASSLGASSGNTIYF.

V usage is TRBV5-6 and J usage is TRBJ2-2; 8 positions match TRBD2. The V segment lost 1 base and the J segment 5 bases; nucleotides outside the gene matches: 4. Germline V CDR1 and CDR2: SGHDT, YYEEEE. CDR3 length: 15 amino acids. The CDR3 region has the DNA TGTGCCAGCAGCTTGCCCGGGAGGGTGACCGGGGAGCTGTTTTTT. Translation gives CASSLPGRVTGELFF.

V and J are TRBV4-2 and TRBJ2-7; tentative D call: TRBD1 (5 bases). CDR3 length: 12 amino acids. Per the germline V gene, CDR1 is LGHNA and CDR2 is YNFKEQ. With 8 bases removed from V and 4 bases from J, the gap between germline ends came to 12 bases. CDR3 DNA: TGTGCCAGCGGGAAGGACATTTACGAGCAGTACTTC. Amino acid sequence: CASGKDIYEQYF.

CDR3 DNA sequence: TGTGCCTGGAGCAAGACGGCGAGACAAAATTCACCCCTCCACTTT. Translating it yields CAWSKTARQNSPLHF. This chain links TRBV30 with TRBJ1-6; D unresolved. The CDR3 covers 15 residues. Between the trimmed V and J ends, which lost 3 bases and 7 bases, there was a span of 16 bases. Germline V CDR1 and CDR2: GTSNPN, SVGIG (reference sequence).

The rearrangement joins TRBV7-8 to TRBJ2-7; 11 bases match TRBD2. Germline CDR1 is SGHVS and CDR2 is FQNEAQ. J lost 3 bases, V lost 1 base, and 17 bases had no gene match. The CDR3 spans 20 residues. CDR3: CASSLESNRSSGRKIYEQYF. The DNA for the CDR3 is TGTGCCAGCAGCTTAGAATCTAATCGTTCTAGCGGGAGGAAGATCTACGAGCAGTACTTC.

This chain uses TRBV28 with TRBJ2-2, with 12 bases that match TRBD2. The CDR3 totals 14 residues. The V segment lost 3 bases and the J segment 7 bases; nucleotides outside the gene matches: 0. Germline CDR1 MDHEN, CDR2 SYDVKM. The DNA of the CDR3 is TGTGCCAGCAGTTTGGGACTAGCGGGCGGGGAGCTGTTTTTT. Residues: CASSLGLAGGELFF.

This clone showed up just a few times. This sequence joins TRBV7-9 and TRBJ2-2, with TRBD2 matching over 14 bases. CDR3 length: 16 residues. Germline values: CDR1 SEHNR, CDR2 FQNEAQ (reference sequence). The trim removed 1 base at V and 6 bases at J, leaving 1 base unmatched. The DNA of the CDR3 is TGTGCCAGCAGCTTAGAGGGACTAGCGGGAGCCGGGGAGCTGTTTTTT. It translates to CASSLEGLAGAGELFF. Supplemented by reference TRBV7-9 and TRBJ2-2, the full variable domain reads DTGVSQNPRHKITKRGQNVTFRCDPISEHNRLYWYRQTLGQGPEFLTYFQNEAQLEKSRLLSDRFSAERPKGSFSTLEIQRTEQGDSAMYLCASSLEGLAGAGELFFGEGSRLTVL.

The gene calls are TRBV6-1 and TRBJ2-7; D may be TRBD2 (6 bases). Germline lookup yields CDR1 MNHNS and CDR2 SASEGT. This CDR3 spans 14 amino acids. V lost 3 bases to trimming and J lost 2 bases, with 11 bases between them. Written as DNA, the CDR3 is TGTGCCAGCAGTGAGAGCGGGTCCACCTACGAGCAGTACTTC. This gives the protein CASSESGSTYEQYF.

The CDR3 DNA is TGTGCCAGCAGCGCAGGACCAGGGCACATTTCCGAAAAACTGTTTTTT. Translated, it gives CASSAGPGHISEKLFF. The chain employs TRBV9 and TRBJ1-4, with a tentative D call TRBD1 (5 bases). Trimming took 3 bases from V and 8 from J, leaving 20 bases between them. The germline V gene encodes CDR1 SGDLS and CDR2 YYNGEE. The CDR3 length is 16 residues.

The chain combines TRBV5-6 with TRBJ1-3; no firm D call. CDR1 is SGHDT, CDR2 YYEEEE, per germline. This CDR3 is built from 16 residues. Trimming cost V 0 bases and J 8 bases, with 18 bases left between them. CDR3 region: CASSLDGEAKGDTIYF. CDR3 sequence (DNA): TGTGCCAGCAGCTTGGATGGGGAGGCTAAGGGAGACACCATATATTTT.

This clone was seen only a few times. The CDR3 DNA is TGCGCCAGCAGCCAAGCACTAGCACGCGGGGAGCTGTTTTTT. This codes for CASSQALARGELFF. The chain employs TRBV4-3 and TRBJ2-2, with a weak D call TRBD2 (6 bases). The V end was cut by 1 base, the J end by 7 bases, with 10 bases between. The CDR3 extends over 14 amino acids. Germline-derived CDR1 and CDR2 are LGHNA and YSLEER.

V is TRBV9 and J is TRBJ1-1, with TRBD1 matching 7 bases. J was trimmed by 0 bases and V by 4 bases; bases with no gene match: 6. Germline CDR1 is SGDLS and CDR2 is YYNGEE. This CDR3 contains 15 residues. As DNA, the CDR3 is TGTGCCAGCAGCCCTTGGGACAGAATGAACACTGAAGCTTTCTTT. As protein: CASSPWDRMNTEAFF.

This sequence joins TRBV5-5 and TRBJ2-7, with 7 bases aligning to TRBD1. This CDR3 contains 14 residues. Unmatched junction bases numbered 5, after V lost 4 bases and J lost 1 base. CDR1 SGHKS and CDR2 YYEKEE come from the germline V gene (reference sequence). The CDR3: CASSDREGSYEQYF. For the CDR3, the DNA is TGTGCCAGCAGCGACAGGGAAGGGTCCTACGAGCAGTACTTC. Variable domain in full (rest from reference TRBV5-5 and TRBJ2-7): DAGVTQSPTHLIKTRGQQVTLRCSPISGHKSVSWYQQVLGQGPQFIFQYYEKEERGRGNFPDRFSARQFPNYSSELNVNALLLGDSALYLCASSDREGSYEQYFGPGTRLTVT.

This clone was seen only a few times. As DNA, the CDR3 is TGTGCCAGTAGTATAGCCCCGGGGAGCGGGGAGCTGTTTTTT. It translates to CASSIAPGSGELFF. The chain links TRBV19 to TRBJ2-2, with TRBD2 as a possible D gene (5 bases). There are 14 residues in the CDR3. V shed 1 base and J shed 7 bases, with 10 bases lying between them. Germline CDR1 LNHDA, CDR2 SQIVND (reference sequence).

The table lists this clone with a few counts. This rearrangement joins TRBV28 to TRBJ2-5; 8 bases align to TRBD2. J was trimmed by 3 bases and V by 5 bases; bases with no gene match: 8. Germline V gives CDR1 MDHEN, CDR2 SYDVKM. The CDR3 length is 15 residues. The CDR3 here is CASSKSGRIKETQYF. As DNA, the CDR3 is TGTGCCAGCAGTAAGAGCGGGAGAATCAAAGAGACCCAGTACTTC. Full variable domain (missing parts from reference TRBV28 and TRBJ2-5): DVKVTQSSRYLVKRTGEKVFLECVQDMDHENMFWYRQDPGLGLRLIYFSYDVKMKEKGDIPEGYSVSREKKERFSLILESASTNQTSMYLCASSKSGRIKETQYFGPGTRLLVL.

This chain joins TRBV4-1 and TRBJ2-5; tentative D call: TRBD1 (5 bases). Germline lookup yields CDR1 MGHRA and CDR2 YSYEKL. The V gene lost 1 base and the J gene lost 2 bases, with 11 bases spanning the gap. The CDR3 has 15 residues. CDR3 loop: CASSQARQTQETQYF. In DNA form, the CDR3 reads TGCGCCAGCAGCCAAGCCCGACAGACTCAAGAGACCCAGTACTTC.

This rearrangement joins TRBV15 to TRBJ2-2, with 10 bases lining up with TRBD1. Trimming cost V 0 bases and J 4 bases; bases outside gene matches: 11. CDR1 LNHNV and CDR2 YYDKDF come from the germline V gene (reference sequence). This CDR3 contains 19 residues. CDR3 sequence reads: CATSRDPGQGPKPTGELFF. CDR3 sequence (DNA): TGTGCCACCAGCAGAGACCCGGGACAGGGGCCCAAGCCCACCGGGGAGCTGTTTTTT.

This rearrangement joins TRBV4-3 to TRBJ2-1, with 7 bases fitting TRBD2. Germline loops: CDR1 LGHNA, CDR2 YSLEER. The V gene end was trimmed by 0 bases and the J gene end by 9 bases; junction bases not matched to a gene: 5. The CDR3 spans 14 residues. The CDR3 nucleotides read TGCGCCAGCAGCCAAGATCGGGCGGGAGCTGAGCAGTTCTTC. This translates into CASSQDRAGAEQFF.

The rearrangement links TRBV6-1 to TRBJ2-3, with 7 bases fitting TRBD1. The germline CDR1 and CDR2 sequences are MNHNS and SASEGT. The length of the CDR3 is 16 residues. V was pared by 3 bases and J by 2 bases, with 8 bases of the junction left unmatched. CDR3 amino acids: CASSDQDRTLTDTQYF. In nucleotides, the CDR3 is TGTGCCAGCAGTGACCAGGACAGGACCCTCACAGATACGCAGTATTTT.

The chain links TRBV2 to TRBJ1-1; D ambiguous. The CDR3 has 12 amino acids. CDR1 is SNHLY and CDR2 is FYNNEI in the germline V gene. Trimming left V 10 bases short and J 1 base short, with 10 bases between. The CDR3 DNA reads TGTGCCACCGGATACAGGAACACTGAAGCTTTCTTT. It yields the protein CATGYRNTEAFF.

This clone was observed once. The sample carries other DNA sequences with the same CDR3. CDR3 residues: CASSLGLAGGTDTQYF. In DNA, the CDR3 is TGTGCCAGCAGCTTAGGGCTAGCGGGAGGCACAGATACGCAGTATTTT. This rearrangement joins TRBV7-2 to TRBJ2-3; 10 bases match TRBD2. In germline, CDR1 is SGHTA, CDR2 FQGNSA. V shed 1 base, J shed 1 base, and the junction held 2 bases outside the gene matches. This CDR3 has 16 amino acids.

This clone was observed a handful of times. This chain uses TRBV28 with TRBJ2-6; TRBD1 aligns across 7 bases. The CDR3 runs 17 residues. The trim removed 3 bases at V and 3 bases at J, leaving 8 bases unmatched. Germline V CDR1 and CDR2: MDHEN, SYDVKM. CDR3 in DNA: TGTGCCAGCAGTTTTTGTCAGGGGGAAAGTGGGGCCAACGTCCTGACTTTC. Protein sequence: CASSFCQGESGANVLTF.

The chain uses TRBV4-1 and TRBJ2-3; TRBD2 might be the D (6 bases). This CDR3 comprises 16 residues. Germline V lookup: CDR1 MGHRA, CDR2 YSYEKL. V was cut by 6 bases and J by 2 bases, with 18 bases left in between. CDR3 bases: TGCGCCAGCAGGCCCCTCCTGGAGGGGAACACAGATACGCAGTATTTT. This sequence encodes CASRPLLEGNTDTQYF.